Listed below are T cell receptor beta chains from one sample, sequenced in a study of T cell clonotyping in hematopoietic cell transplantation. The repertoire was sequenced with immunoSEQ multiplex PCR; TCRdb's copy has only in-frame clones and lacks some. The profile shows around 4,000 clones, over 90% of them singletons. The specimen comprised PBMCs, sampled 30 days after allogeneic stem cell transplant. The receptor set was obtained from a male patient aged 50 to 59 who had an allogeneic stem cell transplant from a related donor, so the T cells may come from the graft donor. Some clones in this sample may be carry-over from other donors' samples. Each CDR3 is given with its conserved first and last residue. The order of the fields is CDR3 DNA, CDR3 protein, CDR3 length, J gene, D gene, clone size, V gene. The D gene is left open where the match is weak. The size field is filled for only some rows; it gives once, few, many or a size class.

TGCGCCAGCAGCAGGGGGACAGAAGGAGATACGCAGTATTTT CASSRGTEGDTQYF 14 TRBJ2-3 TRBD1 NA TRBV5-1
TGTGCCAGCAGCCAAGCGCTAGGGGGGTCCTACGAGCAGTACTTC CASSQALGGSYEQYF 15 TRBJ2-7 NA NA TRBV4-2
TGTGCCAGCAGCTTGGGCCCTGAGCGGGAGACCCAGTACTTC CASSLGPERETQYF 14 TRBJ2-5 NA NA TRBV7-8
TGTGCCATCAGTGAGTCAGGGGGCCCCTACAATGAGCAGTTCTTC CAISESGGPYNEQFF 15 TRBJ2-1 TRBD1 once TRBV10-3
TGCGCCAGCAGCTTGACTCACAGGGGCTCCTACGAGCAGTACTTC CASSLTHRGSYEQYF 15 TRBJ2-7 TRBD1 NA TRBV5-1
TGTGCCAGTAGTATTCGGGACAGGGCTGGGAGTAGCAATCAGCCCCAGCATTTT CASSIRDRAGSSNQPQHF 18 TRBJ1-5 TRBD1 NA TRBV19
TGTGCCAGCAGTACCGGACCTGCCCTGGGAAAACTGTTTTTT CASSTGPALGKLFF 14 TRBJ1-4 NA NA TRBV6-5
TGCGCCAGCAGCTTGGGCGCGGGGGCTGACTATGGCTACACCTTC CASSLGAGADYGYTF 15 TRBJ1-2 NA NA TRBV5-1
TGTGCCAGCAGCTTCCTCCCAGCCGGGACAGGGAGATCTGAAGCTTTCTTT CASSFLPAGTGRSEAFF 17 TRBJ1-1 TRBD1 NA TRBV5-5
TGCAGCGTTGAACGAACTGAAGCTTTCTTT CSVERTEAFF 10 TRBJ1-1 NA NA TRBV29-1
TGTGCCAGCAGCCAAGTTTTGGTACGCGGCGACTCCTACGAGCAGTACTTC CASSQVLVRGDSYEQYF 17 TRBJ2-7 NA NA TRBV4-2
TGTGCCAGCCAAACGGACCTTAGCGACAGCACTGAAGCTTTCTTT CASQTDLSDSTEAFF 15 TRBJ1-1 NA once TRBV27
TGTGCCAGCAGCTTTCCCGCCAGGCAGCGGGAGACCCAGTACTTC CASSFPARQRETQYF 15 TRBJ2-5 NA NA TRBV7-2
TGCGCCAGCGGCGGTTTGGATTCACCCCTCCACTTT CASGGLDSPLHF 12 TRBJ1-6 NA NA TRBV10-2
TGCGCCAGCAGCCAAGCTGCGGGCTCGGGGCAGCCCCAGCATTTT CASSQAAGSGQPQHF 15 TRBJ1-5 NA NA TRBV4-3
TGTGCCAGCAGTTACCCAAACCTAGGCACAGATACGCAGTATTTT CASSYPNLGTDTQYF 15 TRBJ2-3 NA NA TRBV6-6
TGTGCCAGCAGTATACTAGCGGGAGTTAGGGAGCAGTACTTC CASSILAGVREQYF 14 TRBJ2-7 TRBD2 NA TRBV6-1
TGCAGTGCCCCGCGGGGGGGTGGCTACACCTTC CSAPRGGGYTF 11 TRBJ1-2 NA NA TRBV20-1
TGTGCCAGCAGTTACTCGGGCGCGGGTACGCAGTATTTT CASSYSGAGTQYF 13 TRBJ2-3 NA NA TRBV6-6
TGCGCCAGCAGCCAAGGTGGGCTTGGATACGAGCAGTACTTC CASSQGGLGYEQYF 14 TRBJ2-7 NA NA TRBV4-1
TGCGCCAGCAGCCAAGCTCTGGGGGGAACCTATAATTCACCCCTCCACTTT CASSQALGGTYNSPLHF 17 TRBJ1-6 NA NA TRBV4-1
TGCGCCAGCAGCCAAGATACAGGGGTTAACTATGGCTACACCTTC CASSQDTGVNYGYTF 15 TRBJ1-2 TRBD1 once TRBV4-1
TGTGCCAGTAGTATGGGGCTTTATAGCAATCAGCCCCAGCATTTT CASSMGLYSNQPQHF 15 TRBJ1-5 NA NA TRBV19
TGTGCCAGCAGCCTAAGCGGGGGGGTAGTATACAATGAGCAGTTCTTC CASSLSGGVVYNEQFF 16 TRBJ2-1 TRBD2 NA TRBV9
TGTGCCTGGAGTGTCGCGACTAGCGGGAGGAGAAACATTCAGTACTTC CAWSVATSGRRNIQYF 16 TRBJ2-4 TRBD2 NA TRBV30
TGTGCCAGCAGCTTAGTTGAGAGTCAGTATGGCTACACCTTC CASSLVESQYGYTF 14 TRBJ1-2 NA NA TRBV7-2
TGTGCCAGCAGCTATTTCCGGTCAGGCTACACCTTC CASSYFRSGYTF 12 TRBJ1-2 NA few TRBV7-2
TGTGCCAGCAGCGGGACAGTAAAACTAATTACTGGGAATGAGCAGTTCTTC CASSGTVKLITGNEQFF 17 TRBJ2-1 TRBD1 NA TRBV5-6
TGCGCCAGCAGCCCGGACAGCTCTGGGGCCAACGTCCTGACTTTC CASSPDSSGANVLTF 15 TRBJ2-6 NA NA TRBV5-1
TGTGCCAGCACACCCGGTATTGGGTACGAGCAGTACTTC CASTPGIGYEQYF 13 TRBJ2-7 NA NA TRBV5-4
TGTGCCAGCATGAAGGGGATCTGGACTGAAGCTTTCTTT CASMKGIWTEAFF 13 TRBJ1-1 NA NA TRBV2
TGTGCCAGTAGTATTGACAGTTCATGGAATCAGCCCCAGCATTTT CASSIDSSWNQPQHF 15 TRBJ1-5 NA NA TRBV19
TGTGCCAGCAGCCTCCGGGCGGGGGTGAGAGAGACCCAGTACTTC CASSLRAGVRETQYF 15 TRBJ2-5 TRBD2 NA TRBV14
TGTGCCAGCAGCCAGACTAGCGGTTTTATTAATGAGCAGTTCTTC CASSQTSGFINEQFF 15 TRBJ2-1 TRBD2 once TRBV6-6
TGTGCCAGCACGCGGGGGGAGGAGTATGGCTACACCTTC CASTRGEEYGYTF 13 TRBJ1-2 NA NA TRBV6-1
TGTGCCAGCAGCTTAGCGCTGGGGAATGAGCAGTTCTTC CASSLALGNEQFF 13 TRBJ2-1 NA NA TRBV7-9
TGTGCCAGCAGCTTAACAGGGGCGGGGGGAAGGGCCCAGCATTTT CASSLTGAGGRAQHF 15 TRBJ1-5 TRBD1 NA TRBV6-5
TGTGCCAGCAGTCCCCCGAGGACTAATGAAAAACTGTTTTTT CASSPPRTNEKLFF 14 TRBJ1-4 NA NA TRBV4-2
TGTGCCAGCAGCCGGGCTAGCGGGGGCCTCAATGAGCAGTTCTTC CASSRASGGLNEQFF 15 TRBJ2-1 TRBD2 NA TRBV11-2
TGTGCCAGCAGCGCAGCGGGACAGATAAGCACAGATACGCAGTATTTT CASSAAGQISTDTQYF 16 TRBJ2-3 NA NA TRBV7-2
TGTGCCAGCAGCTTGACGAGCGGGGTTGAAACCCAGTACTTC CASSLTSGVETQYF 14 TRBJ2-5 TRBD2 NA TRBV7-7
TGTGCCAGCAGCCCGGGACTAGCGGGGCCACGCGGCAATGAGCAGTTCTTC CASSPGLAGPRGNEQFF 17 TRBJ2-1 TRBD2 NA TRBV5-6
TGTGCCAGCAGCCTAGTAATCGACACTGAAGCTTTCTTT CASSLVIDTEAFF 13 TRBJ1-1 NA once TRBV5-6
TGTGCCAGCAGTCAGTTAGCGGGAGGGGCCTACAATGAGCAGTTCTTC CASSQLAGGAYNEQFF 16 TRBJ2-1 TRBD2 NA TRBV5-6
TGTGCCAGCAGCTTAGCAATCTGGGGGACTGAAGCTTTCTTT CASSLAIWGTEAFF 14 TRBJ1-1 NA NA TRBV11-2
TGTGCCAGCAGCTCCACCGGGACCCTCGCCCAAGAGACCCAGTACTTC CASSSTGTLAQETQYF 16 TRBJ2-5 NA NA TRBV7-2
TGTGCCAGCAGTGATGTCCCGGGTTCACCCCTCCACTTT CASSDVPGSPLHF 13 TRBJ1-6 NA NA TRBV6-1
TGTGCCATCAGTGAACGGGGGGCCTACGAGCAGTACTTC CAISERGAYEQYF 13 TRBJ2-7 TRBD2 NA TRBV10-3
TGTGCCAGTAGTTGGGACAGGGGAACCCTAACGATCAAGCCCCAGCATTTT CASSWDRGTLTIKPQHF 17 TRBJ1-5 TRBD1 NA TRBV19
TGTGCCAGCAGAGGGGCTCAAGAGACCCAGTACTTC CASRGAQETQYF 12 TRBJ2-5 NA once TRBV5-4
TGTGCCAGCAGCCCTAGGATGAACACTGAAGCTTTCTTT CASSPRMNTEAFF 13 TRBJ1-1 NA NA TRBV4-2
TGTGCCAGCAGCTCGCGGAATGCCGGAGACGAGCAGTACTTC CASSSRNAGDEQYF 14 TRBJ2-7 NA NA TRBV7-2
TGTGCCAGCAGCTTGTCCGGCGGAGGTAATCCCGAGCAGTACTTC CASSLSGGGNPEQYF 15 TRBJ2-7 NA NA TRBV5-4
TGTGCCATCAGTGACAGCTATGGCTACACCTTC CAISDSYGYTF 11 TRBJ1-2 NA once TRBV10-3